Each of the 12 T cell receptor beta chains below was sequenced from the same sample in a study of blood T cell repertoires in COVID-19. Libraries were prepared by immunoSEQ multiplex PCR; TCRdb keeps only in-frame clonotypes and omits some of them. The sample lists tens of thousands of clones, roughly 78% occurring once. The material sequenced was peripheral blood. The receptors were gathered from a woman in her sixties or seventies with acute or convalescent COVID-19.

The J gene is TRBJ1-1, the V gene TRBV29-1, with TRBD1 matching over 7 bases. This CDR3 spans 12 amino acids. Germline values: CDR1 SQVTM, CDR2 ANQGSEA. J gave up 7 bases and V 6 bases, and 8 bases lay outside the gene matches. The CDR3 bases are TGCAGCGTAAGAACGACAGGGATTGAAGCTTTCTTT. Translating gives CSVRTTGIEAFF.

This clone has only a few counts. The CDR3 loop is CASSLGATRVWYTGELFF. CDR3 nucleotide sequence: TGTGCCAGCAGCTTAGGAGCGACGCGAGTTTGGTACACCGGGGAGCTGTTTTTT. The J gene is TRBJ2-2, the V gene TRBV7-9; D gene unclear. Germline values: CDR1 SEHNR, CDR2 FQNEAQ (reference sequence). This CDR3 has 18 amino acids. V shed 1 base and J shed 3 bases, with 18 bases lying between them.

DNA of the CDR3: TGTGCCAGCAGCCAAGGGGGGGGAGACACTGAAGCTTTCTTT. Protein: CASSQGGGDTEAFF. The chain recombines TRBV4-2 with TRBJ1-1, with TRBD1 as a possible D gene (5 bases). The CDR3 has 14 residues. Between the trimmed V and J ends, which lost 1 base and 3 bases, there was a span of 9 bases. From germline, CDR1 is LGHNA and CDR2 YNFKEQ.

The V and J genes are TRBV15 and TRBJ1-2; possible D gene TRBD1, 5 bases. CDR3 length equals 18 residues. Looked up from germline, CDR1 is LNHNV and CDR2 is YYDKDF (reference sequence). V was trimmed by 3 bases and J by 0 bases, leaving 20 bases between them. CDR3 protein: CATSSLNIDRDTNYGYTF. Here the CDR3 DNA reads TGTGCCACCAGCAGCCTCAACATTGACAGAGACACTAACTATGGCTACACCTTC.

The V gene is TRBV4-2, the J gene TRBJ2-7, with TRBD1 identical over 11 bases. CDR3 length equals 13 residues. The germline V gene has CDR1 LGHNA and CDR2 YNFKEQ. V shed 3 bases and J 6 bases; nucleotides not matched to a gene: 1. For the CDR3, the DNA is TGTGCCAGCAGCCAGGACAGGGGGCGCGAGCAGTACTTC. The encoded protein is CASSQDRGREQYF.

This chain uses TRBV2 with TRBJ1-1, with 12 bases that match TRBD1. This CDR3 region has 14 residues. Germline values: CDR1 SNHLY, CDR2 FYNNEI. The V gene end was trimmed by 6 bases and the J gene end by 6 bases; junction bases not matched to a gene: 5. DNA for the CDR3: TGTGCCAGCAGCCCGGGACAGGGGGCCTCTGAAGCTTTCTTT. It yields the protein CASSPGQGASEAFF.

This clone was observed a single time. The chain joins TRBV9 to TRBJ2-6; 7 bases agree with TRBD2. CDR1 and CDR2 from the germline V gene are SGDLS and YYNGEE. This CDR3 is 19 amino acids long. V lost 0 bases to trimming and J lost 0 bases; unmatched junction nucleotides: 9. The CDR3 nucleotides read TGTGCCAGCAGCGTAGAGAGGAGCGGGGAAAACTCTGGGGCCAACGTCCTGACTTTC. Amino acid sequence: CASSVERSGENSGANVLTF. The variable domain in full, with the rest retrieved from reference TRBV9 and TRBJ2-6, is DSGVTQTPKHLITATGQRVTLRCSPRSGDLSVYWYQQSLDQGLQFLIQYYNGEERAKGNILERFSAQQFPDLHSELNLSSLELGDSALYFCASSVERSGENSGANVLTFGAGSRLTVL.

This clone has more than one count but fewer than ten. The DNA for the CDR3 is TGTGCCAGCAGTCCCCGGAGGTACAATGAGCAGTTCTTC. The encoded protein is CASSPRRYNEQFF. The J gene is TRBJ2-1, the V gene TRBV21-1; TRBD2, as called in the table, went unchecked against the DNA. TRBV21-1 is annotated as a pseudogene. The CDR3 sequence is 13 residues long.

The CDR3 is CASSYSPGDYGYTF. CDR3 DNA: TGTGCCAGCAGTTACTCACCGGGGGACTATGGCTACACCTTC. This chain connects TRBV6-5 to TRBJ1-2; a possible D gene is TRBD1 (5 bases). Germline CDR1 is MNHEY and CDR2 is SVGAGI. The CDR3 length is 14 residues. V was trimmed by 0 bases and J by 3 bases, leaving 8 bases between them.

This chain connects TRBV5-6 to TRBJ2-7, with D maybe TRBD1 (5 bases). The germline gives CDR1 SGHDT, CDR2 YYEEEE. V lost 1 base to trimming and J lost 5 bases, with 7 bases between them. This CDR3 region has 12 residues. The CDR3 here is CASSLPGNEQYF. CDR3 in DNA: TGTGCCAGCAGCTTGCCAGGGAACGAGCAGTACTTC.

This chain connects TRBV21-1 to TRBJ1-5. TRBV21-1 is a known pseudogene. The CDR3 contains 14 residues. The CDR3 nucleotides read TGTGCCAGCAGCAAAGAGGGGGGGATTGATCCCCAGCATTTT. Amino acids: CASSKEGGIDPQHF.

CDR3 DNA sequence: TGTGCCAGCAGTGATTTGACAGTGCGTGAGCCCCAGCATTTT. It specifies CASSDLTVREPQHF. The chain recombines TRBV6-1 with TRBJ1-5, with D perhaps matching TRBD1 (5 bases). CDR1 MNHNS and CDR2 SASEGT come from the germline V gene. The CDR3 spans 14 residues. Deletions cut 3 bases from V and 8 bases from J, with 14 bases between.